These 23 T cell receptor beta chains were sequenced from one sample in a study of cytomegalovirus exposure and HLA in healthy donors. The PCR was carried out with 60 Vbeta primers and 13 Jbeta primers. Using immunoSEQ multiplex PCR, the repertoire was profiled, and TCRdb retains in-frame clones only, with some absent. The sample comprises some 220,000 clones, roughly 81% of which are singletons, and about 0.25% rests with the top ten. Sequencing was done on a sample of PBMCs. The receptors come from a girl aged 2-15 years in good health and CMV-seronegative.

The chain has TRBV9 and TRBJ2-7; 11 bases map to TRBD1. The trim removed 2 bases at V and 2 bases at J, leaving 6 bases unmatched. Germline CDR1 reads SGDLS; CDR2 reads YYNGEE. This CDR3 region has 16 residues. The CDR3 DNA sequence: TGTGCCAGCAGCGTCGGAGGGACAGGGGGAACCTACGAGCAGTACTTC. Translated, it gives CASSVGGTGGTYEQYF.

V and J are TRBV27 and TRBJ2-2; perhaps TRBD1 as D (5 bases). This CDR3 contains 15 residues. CDR1 MNHEY and CDR2 SMNVEV come from the germline V gene (reference sequence). V was pared by 6 bases and J by 1 base, with 12 bases between. CDR3 sequence: CASRPWTRNTGELFF. The CDR3, as DNA: TGTGCCAGCAGACCGTGGACAAGGAACACCGGGGAGCTGTTTTTT.

J is TRBJ1-5 and V is TRBV7-5. TRBV7-5 is described as a pseudogene. This CDR3 spans 15 amino acids. The CDR3 spells CARSFSPLSNQPQHF. CDR3 DNA: TGTGCCAGAAGCTTTAGCCCCCTTAGCAATCAGCCCCAGCATTTT.

V is TRBV19 and J is TRBJ1-2; tentative D call: TRBD1 (5 bases). The CDR3 spans 15 residues. CDR1 is LNHDA, CDR2 SQIVND, per germline (reference sequence). Trimming left V 1 base short and J 5 bases short, with 14 bases between. In nucleotides, the CDR3 is TGTGCCAGTAGTATAGTCTGGGCCGGGGGTTATGGCTACACCTTC. Translation gives CASSIVWAGGYGYTF.

This chain links TRBV6-5 with TRBJ2-7; D gene uncertain. CDR1 and CDR2 (germline): MNHEY, SVGAGI. The CDR3 extends over 12 amino acids. Trimming removed 6 bases from V and 0 bases from J, with 6 bases in between. DNA of the CDR3: TGTGCCAGCAGCGCAGACTCCTACGAGCAGTACTTC. Translation: CASSADSYEQYF.

As to this clone: Other nucleotide sequences from this sample produce the same CDR3. This rearrangement joins TRBV25-1 to TRBJ2-7; possibly TRBD1 for D (7 bases). V was clipped by 5 bases and J by 6 bases, with 14 bases between them. CDR3 length: 13 residues. The germline gives CDR1 MGHDK, CDR2 SYGVNS. The CDR3 DNA reads as TGTGCCAGCAGTTCCTCAGGGGGAGGCGAGCAGTACTTC. This sequence encodes CASSSSGGGEQYF.

The V call is TRBV19, the J call TRBJ2-1; 8 bases are shared with TRBD2. This CDR3 region has 16 residues. Looked up from germline, CDR1 is LNHDA and CDR2 is SQIVND (reference sequence). Germline trimming cut 2 bases from V and 2 bases from J; bases unmatched to any gene: 5. CDR3 nucleotides: TGTGCCAGTAGTATATCTTTAGCGGGGCCCTACAATGAGCAGTTCTTC. This encodes CASSISLAGPYNEQFF.

The chain is built from TRBV11-2 and TRBJ1-2; 10 bases align to TRBD1. The CDR3 consists of 16 residues. From germline, CDR1 is SGHAT and CDR2 FQNNGV. J lost 8 bases, V lost 3 bases, and 12 bases had no gene match. The CDR3 DNA follows: TGTGCCAGCAGCTTTGGGACAGGGGATTTACTTACCGGCTACACCTTC. The encoded protein is CASSFGTGDLLTGYTF.

The chain uses TRBV30 and TRBJ1-1; 7 nucleotides agree with TRBD1. V was pared by 3 bases and J by 0 bases, with 16 bases of the junction left unmatched. The CDR3 is 18 amino acids. CDR1 and CDR2 from the germline V gene are GTSNPN and SVGIG (reference sequence). The CDR3 bases are TGTGCCTGGAGGCTTACCTCCGGGACAGCGATACTGAACACTGAAGCTTTCTTT. It specifies CAWRLTSGTAILNTEAFF.

The chain carries TRBV29-1 and TRBJ2-7, with D possibly matching TRBD2 (7 bases). The ends were cut back, 7 bases at V and 2 bases at J, with 12 bases in the middle. Germline CDR1 SQVTM, CDR2 ANQGSEA. CDR3 length: 12 residues. In DNA, the CDR3 is TGCAGCGGGGGAGGGGGGGCCTACGAGCAGTACTTC. Its protein product is CSGGGGAYEQYF.

The chain is built from TRBV5-1 and TRBJ2-5; 15 bases line up with TRBD2. The length of the CDR3 is 16 residues. V lost 4 bases, J lost 7 bases, and 8 bases stayed unmatched. Germline CDR1 reads SGHRS; CDR2 reads YFSETQ. The CDR3 DNA follows: TGCGCCAGCAGCCCCGGACTAGCGGGGGGGAGGCGGACCCAGTACTTC. Translating gives CASSPGLAGGRRTQYF.

V usage is TRBV6-1 and J usage is TRBJ1-2, with D unclear. Germline CDR1 and CDR2: MNHNS and SASEGT. This CDR3 comprises 13 residues. The germline V and J ends were trimmed by 8 bases and 2 bases, with 12 bases remaining between them. DNA for the CDR3: TGTGCCAGCTCCAACCGGGTCAACTATGGCTACACCTTC. Its translation is CASSNRVNYGYTF.

The chain is built from TRBV30 and TRBJ2-3; a possible D gene is TRBD2 (5 bases). CDR3 length equals 15 residues. CDR1 GTSNPN and CDR2 SVGIG come from the germline V gene (reference sequence). Trimming took 0 bases from V and 4 from J, leaving 14 bases between them. CDR3 nucleotide sequence: TGTGCCTGGAGTGTATATTCTAGCCGGTCAGATACGCAGTATTTT. Its protein product is CAWSVYSSRSDTQYF. The whole variable domain, filled in from reference TRBV30 and TRBJ2-3, reads SQTIHQWPATLVQPVGSPLSLECTVEGTSNPNLYWYRQAAGRGLQLLFYSVGIGQISSEVPQNLSASRPQDRQFILSSKKLLLSDSGFYLCAWSVYSSRSDTQYFGPGTRLTVL.

The chain combines TRBV5-1 with TRBJ2-1, with a weak D call TRBD2 (6 bases). V shed 2 bases and J shed 5 bases, with 14 bases lying between them. The CDR3 consists of 15 residues. CDR1 and CDR2 from the germline V gene are SGHRS and YFSETQ. This CDR3 reads CASSFAGSFNNEQFF. In DNA form, the CDR3 reads TGCGCCAGCAGCTTTGCGGGGTCTTTCAACAATGAGCAGTTCTTC.

This chain joins TRBV12-5 and TRBJ2-5; D might be TRBD2 (6 bases). The CDR3 is 15 amino acids. V lost 0 bases, J lost 6 bases, and 14 bases lay in between. Germline loops: CDR1 LGHNT, CDR2 FRNRAP. CDR3 sequence: CASGLVGASVKTQYF. The CDR3 coding sequence is TGTGCTAGTGGTTTGGTTGGGGCTAGCGTGAAGACCCAGTACTTC.

The chain recombines TRBV27 with TRBJ2-1, with TRBD2 matching over 11 bases. There are 17 residues in the CDR3. Germline values: CDR1 MNHEY, CDR2 SMNVEV (reference sequence). J lost 3 bases, V lost 4 bases, and 8 bases had no gene match. The CDR3 DNA sequence: TGTGCCAGCAGTTCCCCCTTAGCGGGAGGGCTCTACAATGAGCAGTTCTTC. Protein: CASSSPLAGGLYNEQFF.

A remark on this clone: The sample has other DNA sequences that encode this CDR3 too. Written as DNA, the CDR3 is TGTGCCATCAGTGAAACAGGGGGCAATCAGCCCCAGCATTTT. Amino acid sequence: CAISETGGNQPQHF. V and J are TRBV10-3 and TRBJ1-5; 7 bases line up with TRBD1. The CDR3 is 14 residues long. After removal of 3 bases from V and 2 bases from J, the junction contained 1 base not matched to a gene. Germline-derived CDR1 and CDR2 are ENHRY and SYGVKD.

The chain recombines TRBV7-3 with TRBJ2-1, with 8 positions matching TRBD1. Trimming took 2 bases from V and 5 from J; bases not matched to a gene: 5. The CDR3 is 15 amino acids. Per the germline V gene, CDR1 is SGHTA and CDR2 is FQGTGA. CDR3 bases: TGTGCCAGCAGCTTAGCCAGGGGGCAGCACAATGAGCAGTTCTTC. Protein: CASSLARGQHNEQFF.

The chain has TRBV6-1 and TRBJ2-3; 10 bases are shared with TRBD2. V dropped 4 bases and J dropped 0; count of bases not matched to a gene: 1. CDR3 length equals 15 residues. Germline V lookup: CDR1 MNHNS, CDR2 SASEGT. DNA for the CDR3: TGTGCCAGCAGTGTACTAGCGGGGAGCACAGATACGCAGTATTTT. This encodes CASSVLAGSTDTQYF.

This clone was recorded a few times. The chain links TRBV27 to TRBJ2-7; TRBD1 matches at 7 bases. Germline V gives CDR1 MNHEY, CDR2 SMNVEV (reference sequence). The V gene end was trimmed by 4 bases and the J gene end by 0 bases; junction bases not matched to a gene: 6. The length of the CDR3 is 15 residues. The CDR3 DNA is TGTGCCAGCAGTTACTCGACAGGGAACTCCTACGAGCAGTACTTC. Translated, it gives CASSYSTGNSYEQYF.

The chain carries TRBV5-1 and TRBJ2-2; 8 bases align to TRBD2. V dropped 1 base and J dropped 5; count of bases not matched to a gene: 13. The CDR3 sequence is 18 residues long. The germline CDR1 and CDR2 sequences are SGHRS and YFSETQ. Here the CDR3 DNA reads TGCGCCAGCAGCTTGCGAGCCCGGGAGGGTGCTCAAACCGGGGAGCTGTTTTTT. Translating gives CASSLRAREGAQTGELFF. Using reference TRBV5-1 and TRBJ2-2 for the parts outside the CDR3, the full variable domain is KAGVTQTPRYLIKTRGQQVTLSCSPISGHRSVSWYQQTPGQGLQFLFEYFSETQRNKGNFPGRFSGRQFSNSRSEMNVSTLELGDSALYLCASSLRAREGAQTGELFFGEGSRLTVL.

V usage is TRBV7-9 and J usage is TRBJ2-3; tentatively, D is TRBD2 (5 bases). The length of the CDR3 is 13 residues. CDR1 is SEHNR, CDR2 FQNEAQ, per germline (reference sequence). Trimming took 1 base from V and 3 from J, leaving 5 bases between them. The CDR3 sequence is CASSLGETDTQYF. CDR3 DNA sequence: TGTGCCAGCAGCTTAGGGGAGACAGATACGCAGTATTTT.

The table lists this clone with a few counts. V is TRBV29-1 and J is TRBJ2-4; D may be TRBD2 (6 bases). CDR3 length: 14 residues. V lost 4 bases to trimming and J lost 2 bases, with 12 bases between them. CDR1 and CDR2 from the germline V gene are SQVTM and ANQGSEA. This CDR3 reads CSVAGGESKNIQYF. In DNA form, the CDR3 reads TGCAGCGTTGCGGGCGGGGAATCCAAAAACATTCAGTACTTC. The complete variable domain, with remaining parts taken from reference TRBV29-1 and TRBJ2-4, reads SAVISQKPSRDICQRGTSLTIQCQVDSQVTMMFWYRQQPGQSLTLIATANQGSEATYESGFVIDKFPISRPNLTFSTLTVSNMSPEDSSIYLCSVAGGESKNIQYFGAGTRLSVL.